This TCR beta chain was obtained from a study of blood T cells in healthy people across ages. Primers used in a second PCR of about 7 to 12 cycles were a sample-barcoded 5' primer and a J-beta primer mix. TCRdb reanalysed the 5' RACE reads using MiXCR and keeps one entry per CDR3 protein. The top ten hold approximately 2.1% of the sample, which has roughly 2 million distinct CDR3 sequences, just under 50% seen once. Trimming stripped 6 bases from V and 1 base from J, with 13 bases between. The CDR3 is 15 residues long. In germline, CDR1 is DFQATT, CDR2 SNEGSKA (reference sequence). The TCR originated in a woman in her thirties or forties in good health. Sequencing used blood. The chain joins TRBV20-1 to TRBJ2-6; D is ambiguous. The CDR3 sequence: CSAPDDKSGANVLTF. DNA for the CDR3: TGCAGTGCCCCCGATGACAAATCTGGGGCCAACGTCCTGACTTTC.